The 32 T cell receptor beta chains below come from one sample, sequenced in a study of T cell responses to AZD1222 COVID-19 vaccine. Method: immunoSEQ multiplex PCR; TCRdb's copy keeps in-frame clones and lacks some. The data contain under 150,000 clones, approximately 85% of them singletons. The sequenced sample was peripheral blood, obtained 28 days after the second dose of the MenACWY control vaccine. The source is an adult who received the MenACWY meningococcal vaccine as a control.

The chain has TRBV18 and TRBJ1-1; D is undetermined. Germline loops: CDR1 KGHSH, CDR2 LQKENI. CDR3 length: 13 amino acids. V lost 2 bases and J 9 bases, leaving 13 bases between the germline ends. CDR3 region: CASSPNDGDKAFF. The CDR3, as DNA: TGTGCCAGCTCACCAAATGACGGAGATAAAGCTTTCTTT. Based on the CDR3 plus reference TRBV18 and TRBJ1-1, the full variable domain is NAGVMQNPRHLVRRRGQEARLRCSPMKGHSHVYWYRQLPEEGLKFMVYLQKENIIDESGMPKERFSAEFPKEGPSILRIQQVVRGDSAAYFCASSPNDGDKAFFGQGTRLTVV.

This rearrangement joins TRBV28 to TRBJ2-6; possible D gene TRBD1, 5 bases. Trimming shortened V by 10 bases and J by 6 bases, and 16 bases separated the two germline ends. Germline CDR1 reads MDHEN; CDR2 reads SYDVKM. The CDR3 has 14 amino acids. The CDR3 is CATHVGPTANVLTF. DNA of the CDR3: TGTGCCACACATGTGGGGCCGACGGCCAACGTCCTGACTTTC.

This rearrangement joins TRBV4-3 to TRBJ1-1; D not certain. The CDR3 consists of 12 residues. The germline CDR1 and CDR2 sequences are LGHNA and YSLEER. The V end lost 2 bases, the J end lost 4 bases, and 5 bases lay between the germline ends. Here the CDR3 DNA reads TGCGCCAGCAGCCAACCGGGCACTGAAGCTTTCTTT. Protein sequence: CASSQPGTEAFF.

The genes are TRBV27 and TRBJ2-7, with 11 bases fitting TRBD1. The germline V gene encodes CDR1 MNHEY and CDR2 SMNVEV (reference sequence). Germline trimming cut 4 bases from V and 6 bases from J; bases unmatched to any gene: 2. The length of the CDR3 is 13 residues. CDR3 residues: CASSWDRGGEQYF. The CDR3 coding sequence is TGTGCCAGCAGTTGGGACAGGGGGGGCGAGCAGTACTTC.

The chain links TRBV5-1 to TRBJ1-4; 9 positions agree with TRBD1. Trimming took 4 bases from V and 8 from J; bases not matched to a gene: 9. CDR1 and CDR2 (germline): SGHRS, YFSETQ. This CDR3 contains 15 residues. Here the CDR3 reads CASSRGTGRGEKLFF. The CDR3, as DNA: TGCGCCAGCAGCCGGGGGACAGGGAGAGGAGAAAAACTGTTTTTT. Complete variable domain (other parts from reference TRBV5-1 and TRBJ1-4): KAGVTQTPRYLIKTRGQQVTLSCSPISGHRSVSWYQQTPGQGLQFLFEYFSETQRNKGNFPGRFSGRQFSNSRSEMNVSTLELGDSALYLCASSRGTGRGEKLFFGSGTQLSVL.

The chain is built from TRBV5-1 and TRBJ1-2; no definite D call. This CDR3 has 12 amino acids. V lost 0 bases to trimming and J lost 5 bases, with 5 bases between them. Germline V gene sequence: CDR1 SGHRS, CDR2 YFSETQ. The CDR3 protein is CASSLDQYGYTF. Written as DNA, the CDR3 is TGCGCCAGCAGCTTGGACCAGTATGGCTACACCTTC. Full variable domain (missing parts from reference TRBV5-1 and TRBJ1-2): KAGVTQTPRYLIKTRGQQVTLSCSPISGHRSVSWYQQTPGQGLQFLFEYFSETQRNKGNFPGRFSGRQFSNSRSEMNVSTLELGDSALYLCASSLDQYGYTFGSGTRLTVV.

This chain links TRBV6-5 with TRBJ1-5, with D perhaps TRBD1 (5 bases). V was clipped by 2 bases and J by 2 bases, with 7 bases between them. Germline V gene sequence: CDR1 MNHEY, CDR2 SVGAGI. The CDR3 runs 14 residues. The CDR3 DNA follows: TGTGCCAGCAGTTACGGGACTCGCAATCAGCCCCAGCATTTT. It yields the protein CASSYGTRNQPQHF.

The chain recombines TRBV2 with TRBJ1-3, with a possible D match to TRBD1 (5 bases). Trimming pared 8 bases from V and 8 bases from J, leaving 16 bases between. This CDR3 spans 13 amino acids. The germline gives CDR1 SNHLY, CDR2 FYNNEI. CDR3 loop: CASLAGLKDTIYF. In DNA, the CDR3 is TGTGCCAGCCTTGCAGGGTTGAAGGACACCATATATTTT. The full variable domain, its missing parts supplied by reference TRBV2 and TRBJ1-3, is EPEVTQTPSHQVTQMGQEVILRCVPISNHLYFYWYRQILGQKVEFLVSFYNNEISEKSEIFDDQFSVERPDGSNFTLKIRSTKLEDSAMYFCASLAGLKDTIYFGEGSWLTVV.

The V gene is TRBV5-1, the J gene TRBJ2-1, with 8 bases identical to TRBD1. The V and J ends lost 5 bases and 8 bases, in that order; junction bases with no gene match: 15. CDR3 length equals 16 residues. CDR1 and CDR2 from the germline V gene are SGHRS and YFSETQ. The CDR3 region is CASRFNGQGAIDEQFF. In nucleotides, the CDR3 is TGCGCCAGCAGGTTCAATGGCCAGGGGGCAATAGATGAGCAGTTCTTC.

The chain links TRBV5-1 to TRBJ2-5; D is possibly TRBD1 or TRBD2 (5 bases each). The ends were cut back, 4 bases at V and 0 bases at J, with 13 bases in the middle. CDR1 and CDR2 (germline): SGHRS, YFSETQ. This CDR3 has 15 residues. CDR3 sequence (DNA): TGCGCCAGCAGCGTGATCGGGACGGACCAAGAGACCCAGTACTTC. Protein product: CASSVIGTDQETQYF.

The J gene is TRBJ2-1, the V gene TRBV9, with a possible D match to TRBD2 (5 bases). Germline lookup yields CDR1 SGDLS and CDR2 YYNGEE. V lost 0 bases and J 3 bases, leaving 7 bases between the germline ends. This CDR3 spans 14 amino acids. The CDR3: CASSVVANYNEQFF. CDR3 coding DNA: TGTGCCAGCAGCGTAGTAGCGAACTACAATGAGCAGTTCTTC.

The J gene is TRBJ2-7, the V gene TRBV24-1; D is unclear. From germline, CDR1 is KGHDR and CDR2 SFDVKD. V lost 4 bases, J lost 2 bases, and 8 bases lay in between. The CDR3 sequence is 13 residues long. This chain's CDR3 is CATSEGATYEQYF. The CDR3 nucleotides read TGTGCCACCAGTGAAGGAGCAACCTACGAGCAGTACTTC.

Notes on this clone: Other DNA sequences within the sample encode an identical CDR3. The rearrangement joins TRBV19 to TRBJ1-2; the match to TRBD1 covers 7 bases. Looked up from germline, CDR1 is LNHDA and CDR2 is SQIVND (reference sequence). The CDR3 runs 12 residues. V shed 4 bases, J shed 4 bases, and the junction held 0 bases outside the gene matches. For the CDR3, the DNA is TGTGCCAGTAGTAGACAGGGCTATGGCTACACCTTC. This codes for CASSRQGYGYTF.

The rearrangement joins TRBV6-5 to TRBJ1-5; D gene ambiguous. Germline CDR1 and CDR2: MNHEY and SVGAGI. The germline V and J ends were trimmed by 7 bases and 0 bases, with 10 bases remaining between them. The CDR3 runs 14 residues. The CDR3 DNA is TGTGCCAGCAAGGACGGTATTAGCAATCAGCCCCAGCATTTT. Translation: CASKDGISNQPQHF.

The table lists this clone with a few counts. The V call is TRBV30, the J call TRBJ1-3; D uncertain. The CDR3 loop spans 15 amino acids. CDR1 GTSNPN and CDR2 SVGIG come from the germline V gene (reference sequence). Trimming took 1 base from V and 0 from J, leaving 10 bases between them. The CDR3: CAWSAPLRSGNTIYF. The DNA of the CDR3 is TGTGCCTGGAGTGCTCCCCTACGCTCTGGAAACACCATATATTTT.

This chain links TRBV11-3 with TRBJ2-7; D not certain. V was pared by 4 bases and J by 7 bases, with 11 bases between. CDR1 is SGHNT, CDR2 YENEEA, per germline. The CDR3 consists of 12 residues. The CDR3 DNA follows: TGTGCCAGCAGCTGGACCGTGGGGGAGCAGTACTTC. Residues: CASSWTVGEQYF.

Concerning this clone: This same CDR3 is encoded by further DNA sequences in the sample. The V call is TRBV7-9, the J call TRBJ1-4; 9 bases agree with TRBD1. This CDR3 spans 15 amino acids. V lost 5 bases, J lost 5 bases, and 6 bases stayed unmatched. The V gene's germline CDR1 is SEHNR and CDR2 FQNEAQ (reference sequence). CDR3 amino acids: CASSLGQGENEKLFF. CDR3 DNA sequence: TGTGCCAGCAGCCTGGGACAGGGAGAGAATGAAAAACTGTTTTTT.

This sequence joins TRBV27 and TRBJ1-6, with unresolved D. The CDR3 sequence is 17 residues long. Trimming stripped 3 bases from V and 0 bases from J, with 12 bases between. The V gene's germline CDR1 is MNHEY and CDR2 SMNVEV (reference sequence). CDR3 protein: CASSFRPGSSYNSPLHF. The CDR3 DNA follows: TGTGCCAGCAGTTTTAGGCCCGGGAGCTCCTATAATTCACCCCTCCACTTT.

This clone came up a few times. The chain combines TRBV28 with TRBJ1-6, with TRBD1 matching 9 bases. With 6 bases clipped from V and 17 bases from J, the junction kept 8 bases outside the gene matches. The CDR3 has 12 amino acids. Germline assignment: CDR1 MDHEN and CDR2 SYDVKM. In DNA form, the CDR3 reads TGTGCCAGCAGCCCGGGGACAGGGAAGTTCCACTTT. This encodes CASSPGTGKFHF.

This chain links TRBV5-4 with TRBJ2-7; the D is unclear. V lost 4 bases and J lost 5, with 10 bases in between. CDR3 length: 12 amino acids. Germline V gene sequence: CDR1 SGHNT, CDR2 YYREEE (reference sequence). In DNA, the CDR3 is TGTGCCAGCAGCCTGATAAGGAACGAGCAGTACGTC. It yields the protein CASSLIRNEQYV.

The V gene is TRBV9, the J gene TRBJ1-4, with D possibly TRBD1 on 6 matching bases. The V gene's germline CDR1 is SGDLS and CDR2 YYNGEE. V lost 3 bases and J 8 bases, leaving 20 bases between the germline ends. The CDR3 length is 16 residues. The CDR3 region is CASSAGSQGIGEKLFF. For the CDR3, the DNA is TGTGCCAGCAGCGCCGGAAGCCAGGGGATTGGGGAAAAACTGTTTTTT. Using reference TRBV9 and TRBJ1-4 for the parts outside the CDR3, the full variable domain is DSGVTQTPKHLITATGQRVTLRCSPRSGDLSVYWYQQSLDQGLQFLIQYYNGEERAKGNILERFSAQQFPDLHSELNLSSLELGDSALYFCASSAGSQGIGEKLFFGSGTQLSVL.

The gene calls are TRBV5-8 and TRBJ1-2; no reliable D call. CDR1 and CDR2 (germline): SGHTS, YDEGEE. This CDR3 spans 12 amino acids. Trimming shortened V by 0 bases and J by 8 bases, and 8 bases separated the two germline ends. CDR3 coding DNA: TGTGCCAGCAGCTTGGTGTACGAAGGCTACACCTTC. This gives the protein CASSLVYEGYTF.

The CDR3 bases are TGTGCCAGCAGCGCCATGACCCAGGGAAGGGATGGCTACACCTTC. It codes for CASSAMTQGRDGYTF. The chain couples TRBV2 to TRBJ1-2; D is perhaps TRBD1 (5 bases). Per the germline V gene, CDR1 is SNHLY and CDR2 is FYNNEI. V lost 6 bases and J 6 bases, leaving 20 bases between the germline ends. This CDR3 is 15 amino acids long.

The chain has TRBV10-1 and TRBJ2-3, with D unresolved. The CDR3 contains 15 residues. V was clipped by 7 bases and J by 1 base, with 15 bases between them. Germline lookup yields CDR1 WNHNN and CDR2 SYGVQD (reference sequence). CDR3 in amino acids: CASIGRNFCTDTQYF. DNA of the CDR3: TGCGCCAGCATCGGCAGGAACTTTTGCACAGATACGCAGTATTTT.

There are a few counts of this clone. The chain is built from TRBV6-5 and TRBJ2-7; 9 bases align to TRBD1. J lost 6 bases, V lost 6 bases, and 3 bases had no gene match. Looked up from germline, CDR1 is MNHEY and CDR2 is SVGAGI. CDR3 length equals 12 residues. CDR3 region: CASRRTGAEQYV. The CDR3 DNA sequence: TGTGCCAGCAGGAGGACAGGGGCCGAGCAGTACGTC.

CDR3 nucleotides: TGCGCCAGCAGCTCACGGAATGAGCAGTTCTTC. Protein sequence: CASSSRNEQFF. This chain uses TRBV5-1 with TRBJ2-1; D not certain. The germline gives CDR1 SGHRS, CDR2 YFSETQ. This CDR3 is built from 11 residues. V was shortened by 3 bases and J by 7 bases, with 5 bases between the two germline ends.

This sequence joins TRBV5-5 and TRBJ1-1, with TRBD1 as a possible D gene (6 bases). Trimming pared 0 bases from V and 2 bases from J, leaving 17 bases between. The CDR3 extends over 17 amino acids. Germline-derived CDR1 and CDR2 are SGHKS and YYEKEE (reference sequence). CDR3 sequence reads: CASSLEGGPQRNTEAFF. The CDR3 DNA reads as TGTGCCAGCAGCTTGGAAGGGGGGCCGCAAAGAAACACTGAAGCTTTCTTT.

This chain joins TRBV5-6 and TRBJ2-3; 8 bases match TRBD1. The CDR3 covers 14 residues. Germline V lookup: CDR1 SGHDT, CDR2 YYEEEE. The V gene end was trimmed by 0 bases and the J gene end by 10 bases; junction bases not matched to a gene: 7. This CDR3 reads CASSLGGQGDSQYF. CDR3 coding DNA: TGTGCCAGCAGCTTGGGCGGACAGGGCGATTCGCAGTATTTT.

V and J are TRBV6-1 and TRBJ1-1; the D is unclear. The CDR3 is made up of 17 amino acids. The germline gives CDR1 MNHNS, CDR2 SASEGT. Trimming pared 2 bases from V and 0 bases from J, leaving 16 bases between. This CDR3 is CASSEYENGDMNTEAFF. The CDR3 coding sequence is TGTGCCAGCAGTGAATATGAGAACGGGGATATGAACACTGAAGCTTTCTTT.

Many counts were recorded for this clone. This rearrangement joins TRBV7-9 to TRBJ2-1, with D tentatively TRBD1 or TRBD2 (6 bases each). CDR1 SEHNR and CDR2 FQNEAQ come from the germline V gene (reference sequence). Trimming removed 4 bases from V and 8 bases from J, with 18 bases in between. The CDR3 has 15 residues. The CDR3 spells CASSYGGLASDEQFF. CDR3 DNA: TGTGCCAGCAGCTACGGGGGCCTGGCCTCGGATGAGCAGTTCTTC.

The chain joins TRBV6-2 or TRBV6-3 to TRBJ1-2; D is undetermined. The CDR3 totals 14 residues. The germline V and J ends were trimmed by 2 bases and 7 bases, with 14 bases remaining between them. Germline values: CDR1 MNHEY, CDR2 SVGEGT. The CDR3 region is CASSYELLASGYTF. The CDR3 bases are TGTGCCAGCAGTTACGAGCTGCTAGCTTCTGGCTACACCTTC.

The genes are TRBV25-1 and TRBJ1-1; 11 bases line up with TRBD1. J was trimmed by 5 bases and V by 6 bases; bases with no gene match: 2. Looked up from germline, CDR1 is MGHDK and CDR2 is SYGVNS. CDR3 size: 13 residues. CDR3 in amino acids: CASRGTGGTEAFF. For the CDR3, the DNA is TGTGCCAGCAGAGGGACAGGGGGAACTGAAGCTTTCTTT. Together with reference TRBV25-1 and TRBJ1-1, the CDR3 gives the full variable domain: EADIYQTPRYLVIGTGKKITLECSQTMGHDKMYWYQQDPGMELHLIHYSYGVNSTEKGDLSSESTVSRIRTEHFPLTLESARPSHTSQYLCASRGTGGTEAFFGQGTRLTVV.